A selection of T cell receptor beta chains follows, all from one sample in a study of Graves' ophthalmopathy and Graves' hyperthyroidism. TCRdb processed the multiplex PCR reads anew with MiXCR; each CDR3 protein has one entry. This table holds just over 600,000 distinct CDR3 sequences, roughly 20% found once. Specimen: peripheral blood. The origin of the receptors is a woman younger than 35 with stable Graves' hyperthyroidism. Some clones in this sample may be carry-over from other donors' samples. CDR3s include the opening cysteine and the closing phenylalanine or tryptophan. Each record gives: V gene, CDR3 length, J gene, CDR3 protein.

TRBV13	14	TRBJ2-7	CASSLWGAGYEQYF
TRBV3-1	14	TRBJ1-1	CASSPGQRDVEAFF
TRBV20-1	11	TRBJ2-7	CSVPQGYEQYF
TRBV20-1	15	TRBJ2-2	CSAGPEGAFGGELFF
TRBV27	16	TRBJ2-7	CASGYLGTSGSHEQYF
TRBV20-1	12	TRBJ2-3	CSASRQTDTKYF
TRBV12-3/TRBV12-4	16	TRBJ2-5	CASSSSGSRRGWAQYF
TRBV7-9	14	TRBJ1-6	CASSQQGEGSPLHF
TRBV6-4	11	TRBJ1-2	CAPRANYGYTF
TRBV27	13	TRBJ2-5	CASSSYVEETQYF
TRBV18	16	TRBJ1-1	CASSAWTGPLNTEAFF
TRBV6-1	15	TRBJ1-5	CASRFRPGGNQPQHF
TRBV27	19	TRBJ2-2	CASSLSSTGLAGLTGELFF
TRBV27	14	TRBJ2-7	CATSPGQGLYEQYF
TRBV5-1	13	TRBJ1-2	CASSPTGGSGYTF
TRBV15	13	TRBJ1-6	CATSRQGDSPLHF
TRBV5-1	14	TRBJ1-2	CASSLESPGEVYTF
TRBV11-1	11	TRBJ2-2	CASSPDGELFF
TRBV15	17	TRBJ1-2	CATSRDRGDSENYGYTF